This paragraph covers one T cell receptor beta chain sequence. These data are taken from a study of blood T cell repertoires in COVID-19. Study background: The United States, Italy and Spain provided the acute and convalescent COVID-19 samples. The cDNA or gDNA used as material had been derived from T cells, B-cell-depleted T cells, or PBMCs.

Germline V gives CDR1 SGHTS, CDR2 YDEGEE. This CDR3 comprises 13 residues. The V end was cut by 4 bases, the J end by 5 bases, with 13 bases between. In the authors' workflow: Scientists estimated how many nucleated cells there were by amplifying reference gene primers. Only in-frame clones appear in the TCRdb table, and some are missing; sequencing was by immunoSEQ multiplex PCR. V and J calls plus clone size are reproduced from that table; the DNA served to infer D and trimming. Here the sample spans 160,000 or so clones, 80% to 90% being singletons. Sequencing input: peripheral blood. The TCR sequence derives from a woman in her forties with acute or convalescent COVID-19. This chain uses TRBV5-8 with TRBJ2-7; D not certain. CDR3 DNA sequence: TGTGCCAGCAGCACCACAGCCTACGACGAGCAGTACTTC. It is translated as CASSTTAYDEQYF.